Presented here are 8 T cell receptor beta chains from one specimen sequenced in a study of neurological immune-mediated disorders. TCRdb processed the 5' RACE reads anew with MiXCR; each CDR3 protein has one entry. The sample contains tens of thousands of distinct CDR3 sequences, roughly 5% of which appear only once. Sequences were obtained from PBMCs. The receptors shown here come from a man aged 18-30 years with multiple sclerosis.

This clonotype was found many times. The chain has TRBV9 and TRBJ2-7; D gene uncertain. CDR1 and CDR2 from the germline V gene are SGDLS and YYNGEE. This CDR3 has 13 residues. Trimming removed 0 bases at V and 7 bases at J, with 11 bases between. CDR3 region: CASSVGRVGEQYF. The CDR3 coding sequence is TGTGCCAGCAGCGTAGGAAGGGTGGGGGAGCAGTACTTC.

In this sample, this clonotype turned up many times. The gene calls are TRBV20-1 and TRBJ2-7, with a possible D match to TRBD1 (5 bases). CDR3 length: 13 amino acids. The germline gives CDR1 DFQATT, CDR2 SNEGSKA (reference sequence). V dropped 5 bases and J dropped 3 bases, with 14 bases sitting between them. CDR3 in DNA: TGCAGTGCTTGCCGGGCCAGGGACTACGAGCAGTACTTC. It is translated as CSACRARDYEQYF.

This clonotype has ten or more counts. The chain employs TRBV5-1 and TRBJ1-2; D remains unclear. The V gene lost 3 bases and the J gene lost 7 bases, with 13 bases spanning the gap. Germline V lookup: CDR1 SGHRS, CDR2 YFSETQ. The CDR3 contains 13 residues. CDR3 bases: TGCGCCAGCAGCTCGACTGTTCTAAGTGGCTACACCTTC. It codes for CASSSTVLSGYTF. Full variable domain (remainder filled in from reference TRBV5-1 and TRBJ1-2): KAGVTQTPRYLIKTRGQQVTLSCSPISGHRSVSWYQQTPGQGLQFLFEYFSETQRNKGNFPGRFSGRQFSNSRSEMNVSTLELGDSALYLCASSSTVLSGYTFGSGTRLTVV.

This clonotype occurred many times. The chain carries TRBV9 and TRBJ2-7; TRBD1 is a possible D gene (6 bases). Germline-derived CDR1 and CDR2 are SGDLS and YYNGEE. V was pared by 2 bases and J by 2 bases, with 14 bases between. The CDR3 length is 15 residues. CDR3 DNA sequence: TGTGCCAGCAGCGTGTCCTCCGGGACAACCTACGAGCAGTACTTC. Its protein product is CASSVSSGTTYEQYF.

The table lists this clonotype with many counts. The chain couples TRBV5-1 to TRBJ2-7, with a possible D match to TRBD2 (5 bases). The CDR3 is 14 amino acids. Per the germline V gene, CDR1 is SGHRS and CDR2 is YFSETQ. V lost 2 bases and J 6 bases, leaving 15 bases between the germline ends. CDR3 loop: CASSFGIEGGEQYF. The DNA for the CDR3 is TGCGCCAGCAGCTTCGGCATCGAGGGTGGCGAGCAGTACTTC.

This clonotype has ten or more counts. This sequence joins TRBV5-1 and TRBJ1-2, with 8 bases matching TRBD1. The CDR3 contains 12 residues. J gave up 6 bases and V 5 bases, and 3 bases lay outside the gene matches. In germline, CDR1 is SGHRS, CDR2 YFSETQ. CDR3 DNA sequence: TGCGCCAGCAGGGAACAGGGGGATGGCTACACCTTC. It specifies CASREQGDGYTF.

The rearrangement uses TRBV9 and TRBJ2-1; 9 nucleotides agree with TRBD2. This CDR3 has 17 amino acids. Trimming removed 3 bases from V and 8 bases from J; junction bases left unmatched: 15. Germline CDR1 and CDR2: SGDLS and YYNGEE. The DNA of the CDR3 is TGTGCCAGCAGCGCCGAACGAGGGGCGGGAGGGTGGTATGAGCAGTTCTTC. It codes for CASSAERGAGGWYEQFF.

This clonotype was recorded at least ten times. This chain uses TRBV20-1 with TRBJ2-3; 8 bases fit TRBD2. Germline CDR1 is DFQATT and CDR2 is SNEGSKA (reference sequence). This CDR3 has 15 residues. Losses at the gene ends were 2 bases for V and 2 bases for J; bases not matched to a gene: 6. The DNA of the CDR3 is TGCAGTGCTAGATCGCCGGGGGGGTTCACAGATACGCAGTATTTT. Protein sequence: CSARSPGGFTDTQYF.